This entry lists 14 T cell receptor beta chains sequenced from one sample in a study of T cell clonality in common variable immunodeficiency. General observations from the study: Fewer deletions and N-nucleotide insertions were reportedly seen in common variable immunodeficiency TCR beta sequences.

For these receptors, no antigen is known. Method: immunoSEQ multiplex PCR; TCRdb's copy keeps in-frame clones and lacks some. Singletons are absent from the sample, which has 9,500 to 15,000 clones. Sequences were obtained from peripheral blood mononuclear cells. The receptors stem from a human donor with common variable immunodeficiency.

This clone was seen only a few times. The read ends 3 residues before the CDR3 terminus; that terminus is restored from the germline J gene. The genes are TRBV6-1 and TRBJ1-2; possibly TRBD1 for D (6 bases). The CDR3 has 15 residues. The V gene's germline CDR1 is MNHNS and CDR2 SASEGT. Trimming cost V 4 bases and J 5 bases, with 17 bases left between them. CDR3 protein: CASSGPAGQLYGYTF. The CDR3 bases that were read are TGTGCCAGCAGTGGGCCGGCCGGACAGCTTTATGGC.

This clone showed up just a few times. Read data end 3 residues before the CDR3 end; the end is taken from the germline J gene. V gene TRBV7-2 combines with J gene TRBJ2-3; D is undetermined. This CDR3 spans 12 amino acids. CDR1 is SGHTA, CDR2 FQGNSA, per germline. Between the trimmed V and J ends, which lost 2 bases and 4 bases, there was a span of 4 bases. Partial CDR3 DNA: TGTGCCAGCAGCTTATCGGCAGATACG. Protein: CASSLSADT. The full CDR3 protein reads CASSLSADTQYF. Full variable domain (rest looked up from reference TRBV7-2 and TRBJ2-3): GAGVSQSPSNKVTEKGKDVELRCDPISGHTALYWYRQSLGQGLEFLIYFQGNSAPDKSGLPSDRFSAERTGGSVSTLTIQRTQQEDSAVYLCASSLSADTQYFGPGTRLTVL.

This clone was detected only a few times. The CDR3 end is not reached by the read, which stops 3 residues before it; the germline J gene fills it in. This rearrangement joins TRBV30 to TRBJ1-5; D not resolved. Trimming took 0 bases from V and 4 from J, leaving 10 bases between them. The germline CDR1 and CDR2 sequences are GTSNPN and SVGIG (reference sequence). The CDR3 runs 14 residues. The covered CDR3 bases are TGTGCCTGGAGTGTAATGGGCGGGAATCAGCCC. Protein product: CAWSVMGGNQP. The complete CDR3 reads CAWSVMGGNQPQHF.

This clone was picked up a small number of times. The missing CDR3 end, 3 residues past where the read stops, is filled in from the germline J gene. The gene calls are TRBV19 and TRBJ1-1; 9 bases are shared with TRBD1. Trimming at V came to 7 bases and at J to 0 bases, leaving 9 bases not matched to a gene. This CDR3 comprises 16 residues. CDR1 and CDR2 from the germline V gene are LNHDA and SQIVND (reference sequence). The sequenced CDR3 bases are TGTGCCAGTATGGCCATGGGACAGGGCATGAACACTGAA. Its translation: CASMAMGQGMNTE. The complete CDR3 protein is CASMAMGQGMNTEAFF.

This clone was seen more than once but under ten times. The sequenced fragment ends 3 residues before the CDR3 boundary, so the rest is inferred from the germline J gene. The rearrangement joins TRBV7-9 to TRBJ2-7, with 8 bases fitting TRBD2. The CDR3 has 15 residues. Germline lookup yields CDR1 SEHNR and CDR2 FQNEAQ (reference sequence). J was trimmed by 5 bases and V by 5 bases; bases with no gene match: 11. The sequenced part of the CDR3 DNA is TGTGCCAGCAGCCCCTCGGCGGGGGGACCCCACGAG. Translation gives CASSPSAGGPHE. The entire CDR3 is CASSPSAGGPHEQYF. The full variable domain, its missing parts supplied by reference TRBV7-9 and TRBJ2-7, is DTGVSQNPRHKITKRGQNVTFRCDPISEHNRLYWYRQTLGQGPEFLTYFQNEAQLEKSRLLSDRFSAERPKGSFSTLEIQRTEQGDSAMYLCASSPSAGGPHEQYFGPGTRLTVT.

This clone was recorded at least ten times. The CDR3 end lies 3 residues beyond the end of the read and is filled in from the germline J gene. The genes are TRBV20-1 and TRBJ2-3; TRBD2 aligns across 9 bases. V lost 1 base to trimming and J lost 7 bases; unmatched junction nucleotides: 6. Germline V gives CDR1 DFQATT, CDR2 SNEGSKA (reference sequence). The CDR3 runs 14 residues. The sequenced part of the CDR3 DNA is TGCAGTGCTAGAGTAGCGGGGGTGATCTATACG. Its protein is CSARVAGVIYT. The full CDR3 is CSARVAGVIYTQYF.

This clone was observed a few times. The sequence runs out 3 residues before the end of the CDR3; the remainder is reconstructed from the germline J gene. J is TRBJ1-4 and V is TRBV7-9; 8 nucleotides align to TRBD1. CDR1 SEHNR and CDR2 FQNEAQ come from the germline V gene (reference sequence). V was pared by 5 bases and J by 6 bases, with 5 bases of the junction left unmatched. The CDR3 runs to 14 residues. The CDR3 bases that were read are TGTGCCAGCAGCCCAGGACAGGGCGATGAAAAA. This codes for CASSPGQGDEK. The full-length CDR3 reads as CASSPGQGDEKLFF.

This clone showed up just a few times. Coverage ceases 3 residues before the CDR3 finishes, and the germline J gene fills in the end. Other nucleotide sequences in the sample specify the same CDR3. The rearrangement joins TRBV7-2 to TRBJ2-7; tentatively, D is TRBD2 (5 bases). Looked up from germline, CDR1 is SGHTA and CDR2 is FQGNSA. The CDR3 has 15 amino acids. With 5 bases removed from V and 4 bases from J, the gap between germline ends came to 18 bases. The CDR3 spells CASSARETGIYEQYF. Partial CDR3 DNA: TGTGCCAGCAGCGCCCGCGAGACGGGGATATACGAG.

A few counts support this clone. The DNA ends 3 residues before the CDR3 does, and the rest of the CDR3 is filled in from the germline J gene. The V gene is TRBV18, the J gene TRBJ2-7, with 7 bases aligning to TRBD1. J lost 3 bases, V lost 1 base, and 12 bases had no gene match. Germline-derived CDR1 and CDR2 are KGHSH and LQKENI. This CDR3 is 17 amino acids long. This chain's CDR3 is CASSPLSGQVSYYEQYF. The CDR3 bases that were read are TGTGCCAGCTCACCACTATCCGGACAGGTTTCTTACTACGAG.

Only a few counts were recorded for this clone. The read finishes 3 residues shy of the CDR3 end, and the germline J gene is used to complete it. V is TRBV20-1 and J is TRBJ2-1, with 8 bases lining up with TRBD2. Germline CDR1 reads DFQATT; CDR2 reads SNEGSKA (reference sequence). CDR3 length: 14 residues. The V gene end was trimmed by 3 bases and the J gene end by 7 bases; junction bases not matched to a gene: 8. The CDR3 DNA, read in part, is TGCAGTGCTAGGATGGATATAGCGGGGAATGAG. This encodes CSARMDIAGNE. The CDR3 as a whole reads CSARMDIAGNEQFF.

About this clone: The read finishes 3 residues shy of the CDR3 end, and the germline J gene is used to complete it. V and J are TRBV2 and TRBJ1-6; 10 bases map to TRBD1. This CDR3 contains 15 residues. V trimming: 5 bases; J trimming: 7 bases; junction bases outside the gene matches: 5. Germline V CDR1 and CDR2: SNHLY, FYNNEI. The CDR3 reads CASSLRQGANSPLHF. The sequenced CDR3 bases are TGTGCCAGCAGTCTGAGACAGGGGGCGAATTCACCC.

The table lists this clone with a few counts. The sequence runs out 3 residues before the end of the CDR3; the remainder is reconstructed from the germline J gene. V gene TRBV19 combines with J gene TRBJ2-5; 14 bases map to TRBD2. The ends lost 4 bases at V and 1 base at J; junction bases unmatched: 8. Germline V gene lookup returns CDR1 LNHDA and CDR2 SQIVND (reference sequence). This CDR3 is 18 amino acids long. The CDR3 bases that were read are TGTGCCAGTAGTAAATTCGGACTAGCGGGGGGTTTCCAAGAGACC. This translates into CASSKFGLAGGFQET. The CDR3 in its entirety is CASSKFGLAGGFQETQYF.

In its sample, this clone is medium-sized. The CDR3 is cut off 3 residues early in the read; its end comes from the germline J gene. The chain employs TRBV6-2 or TRBV6-3 and TRBJ1-6; D is perhaps TRBD1 (6 bases). CDR1 MNHEY and CDR2 SVGEGT come from the germline V gene. Trimming took off 5 bases at V and 7 bases at J, with 12 bases between the two ends. This CDR3 contains 14 residues. CDR3 DNA, as far as it was read: TGTGCCAGCAGTAATACAGGGACGAATTCACCC. Amino acids: CASSNTGTNSP. The full-length CDR3 reads as CASSNTGTNSPLHF.

This clone was picked up many times. Read coverage stops 3 residues before the CDR3 terminus; the germline J gene supplies the remainder. V gene TRBV18 combines with J gene TRBJ1-5; 11 bases fit TRBD1. J was trimmed by 2 bases and V by 5 bases; bases with no gene match: 11. The length of the CDR3 is 18 residues. Germline loops: CDR1 KGHSH, CDR2 LQKENI. The sequenced CDR3 bases are TGTGCCAGCTCAGCCCTTGGACAGGGGGCGATGGGCAATCAGCCC. Its protein is CASSALGQGAMGNQP. The whole CDR3 protein reads CASSALGQGAMGNQPQHF.